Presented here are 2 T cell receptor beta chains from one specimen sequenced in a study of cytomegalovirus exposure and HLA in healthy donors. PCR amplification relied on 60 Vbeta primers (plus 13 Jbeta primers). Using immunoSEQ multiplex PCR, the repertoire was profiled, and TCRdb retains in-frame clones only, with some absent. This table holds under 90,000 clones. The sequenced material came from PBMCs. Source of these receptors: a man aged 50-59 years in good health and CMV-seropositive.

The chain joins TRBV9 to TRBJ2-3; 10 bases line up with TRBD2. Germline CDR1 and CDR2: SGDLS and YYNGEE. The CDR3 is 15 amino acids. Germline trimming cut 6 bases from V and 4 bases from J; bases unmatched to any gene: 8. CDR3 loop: CASTRSGRAPDTQYF. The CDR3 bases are TGTGCCAGCACCAGGAGCGGGAGGGCCCCAGATACGCAGTATTTT.

DNA for the CDR3: TGTGCCTGGAGCGGACAGGGAGCTAACTATGGCTACACCTTC. Amino acids: CAWSGQGANYGYTF. The chain couples TRBV30 to TRBJ1-2; 8 positions agree with TRBD1. Germline values: CDR1 GTSNPN, CDR2 SVGIG (reference sequence). This CDR3 region has 14 residues. After removal of 3 bases from V and 0 bases from J, the junction contained 3 bases not matched to a gene.